One and the same sample provided the 22 T cell receptor beta chains below, sequenced in a study of T cell clones after liver transplantation. Some clones are missing from TCRdb's copy, which holds only in-frame ones; the method was immunoSEQ multiplex PCR. The sample shows some 80,000 clones, around four fifths of them seen only once. Here the sequenced sample was CD4+ T cells from blood, taken around 50 months after liver transplant. The receptors shown here come from a human patient who received a liver transplant. Some T cells may be the graft donor's.

Written as DNA, the CDR3 is TGCGCCAGCAGCCAAGCACCGGGACAGGGGGACGAAAAACTGTTTTTT. This codes for CASSQAPGQGDEKLFF. The chain links TRBV4-1 to TRBJ1-4; 11 bases are shared with TRBD1. The CDR3 is made up of 16 amino acids. J was trimmed by 8 bases and V by 1 base; bases with no gene match: 6. CDR1 is MGHRA and CDR2 is YSYEKL in the germline V gene.

This chain uses TRBV7-2 with TRBJ1-2; D perhaps matches TRBD1 (6 bases). The CDR3 sequence is 14 residues long. CDR1 and CDR2 (germline): SGHTA, FQGNSA. The V end lost 1 base, the J end lost 6 bases, and 12 bases lay between the germline ends. CDR3 amino acids: CASSLVVTGHGYTF. CDR3 coding DNA: TGTGCCAGCAGCTTAGTTGTTACAGGGCATGGCTACACCTTC.

V usage is TRBV18 and J usage is TRBJ1-6, with unresolved D. From germline, CDR1 is KGHSH and CDR2 LQKENI. This CDR3 region has 13 residues. Between the trimmed V and J ends, which lost 3 bases and 7 bases, there was a span of 7 bases. The CDR3 protein is CASSPQGNSPLHF. The CDR3 DNA reads TGTGCCAGCTCACCGCAAGGCAATTCACCCCTCCACTTT.

The V gene is TRBV11-2, the J gene TRBJ2-2; maybe TRBD2 (5 bases). Per the germline V gene, CDR1 is SGHAT and CDR2 is FQNNGV. Trimming took off 2 bases at V and 1 base at J, with 11 bases between the two ends. This CDR3 has 16 amino acids. The CDR3 coding sequence is TGTGCCAGCAGCTTAAACCCGGGAATGAACACCGGGGAGCTGTTTTTT. Encoded protein: CASSLNPGMNTGELFF.

V and J are TRBV19 and TRBJ2-1; no reliable D call. Trimming took off 5 bases at V and 0 bases at J, with 8 bases between the two ends. The germline gives CDR1 LNHDA, CDR2 SQIVND (reference sequence). CDR3 length: 14 amino acids. DNA of the CDR3: TGTGCCAGTAGTCCCTCTAGCTCCTACAATGAGCAGTTCTTC. Amino acids: CASSPSSSYNEQFF. The full variable domain, in which reference TRBV19 and TRBJ2-1 provide the parts outside the CDR3, is DGGITQSPKYLFRKEGQNVTLSCEQNLNHDAMYWYRQDPGQGLRLIYYSQIVNDFQKGDIAEGYSVSREKKESFPLTVTSAQKNPTAFYLCASSPSSSYNEQFFGPGTRLTVL.

V is TRBV5-5 and J is TRBJ1-4; 7 bases agree with TRBD1. V shed 5 bases and J 2 bases; nucleotides not matched to a gene: 3. The V gene's germline CDR1 is SGHKS and CDR2 YYEKEE (reference sequence). The CDR3 is 14 amino acids. This CDR3 reads CASSPQGTNEKLFF. CDR3 in DNA: TGTGCCAGCAGTCCACAGGGGACTAATGAAAAACTGTTTTTT.

The CDR3 spells CASSLPGPQETQYF. In DNA form, the CDR3 reads TGTGCCAGCAGCCTACCCGGCCCGCAAGAGACCCAGTACTTC. The rearrangement joins TRBV11-2 to TRBJ2-5; D uncertain. This CDR3 region has 14 residues. Germline V gene sequence: CDR1 SGHAT, CDR2 FQNNGV. V lost 5 bases and J lost 2, with 12 bases in between.

This clone was counted only a few times. The chain uses TRBV5-1 and TRBJ1-1; TRBD1 agrees at 8 bases. V was pared by 4 bases and J by 0 bases, with 2 bases of the junction left unmatched. CDR3 length: 14 residues. Germline-derived CDR1 and CDR2 are SGHRS and YFSETQ. The CDR3 bases are TGCGCCAGCAGCCCGGACAGGGTGAACACTGAAGCTTTCTTT. Its protein is CASSPDRVNTEAFF.

The chain recombines TRBV29-1 with TRBJ2-5; 9 bases are a match to TRBD2. There are 17 residues in the CDR3. CDR1 SQVTM and CDR2 ANQGSEA come from the germline V gene. Trimming cost V 1 base and J 5 bases; bases outside gene matches: 14. Here the CDR3 DNA reads TGCAGCGTTGAAGTGGGACTAGCACTATCCGGGTTGGAGACCCAGTACTTC. This translates into CSVEVGLALSGLETQYF.

V and J are TRBV18 and TRBJ1-2; tentative D call: TRBD1 (6 bases). The germline V gene has CDR1 KGHSH and CDR2 LQKENI. V lost 4 bases and J lost 4, with 16 bases in between. This CDR3 region has 15 residues. CDR3 in amino acids: CASSRDIGQTYGYTF. CDR3 DNA: TGTGCCAGCTCACGGGACATCGGACAGACCTATGGCTACACCTTC.

This clone was seen only once. The chain couples TRBV4-1 to TRBJ2-5; 7 bases are shared with TRBD1. CDR1 MGHRA and CDR2 YSYEKL come from the germline V gene. With V trimmed by 0 bases and J by 4 bases, 8 bases remained unmatched. CDR3 size: 16 residues. The CDR3 is CASSQDQGSGGETQYF. CDR3 nucleotide sequence: TGCGCCAGCAGCCAAGATCAAGGGTCAGGGGGAGAGACCCAGTACTTC.

The chain employs TRBV6-5 and TRBJ2-1; no reliable D call. CDR1 MNHEY and CDR2 SVGAGI come from the germline V gene. The length of the CDR3 is 13 residues. Trimming removed 6 bases at V and 4 bases at J, with 10 bases between. The CDR3 is CASRETTYNEQFF. The DNA of the CDR3 is TGTGCCAGCAGGGAGACGACGTACAATGAGCAGTTCTTC.

CDR3 nucleotides: TGTGCCAGCAGCTTAGCGCAAGGGGGCCTCTATGGCTACACCTTC. Translating it yields CASSLAQGGLYGYTF. The V call is TRBV7-2, the J call TRBJ1-2, with 7 bases aligning to TRBD1. Per the germline V gene, CDR1 is SGHTA and CDR2 is FQGNSA. The CDR3 is 15 amino acids. Trimming at V came to 0 bases and at J to 4 bases, leaving 5 bases not matched to a gene.

This chain connects TRBV5-1 to TRBJ2-1, with 12 bases that match TRBD2. This CDR3 is 17 amino acids long. Per the germline V gene, CDR1 is SGHRS and CDR2 is YFSETQ. J gave up 0 bases and V 4 bases, and 5 bases lay outside the gene matches. CDR3 region: CASSPRTSGTSYNEQFF. CDR3 DNA: TGCGCCAGCAGCCCGAGGACTAGCGGGACCTCCTACAATGAGCAGTTCTTC.

The chain has TRBV5-1 and TRBJ2-3; 7 bases line up with TRBD2. The CDR3 totals 14 residues. The V segment lost 5 bases and the J segment 0 bases; nucleotides outside the gene matches: 3. Germline CDR1 and CDR2: SGHRS and YFSETQ. This chain's CDR3 is CASRTGGSTDTQYF. In nucleotides, the CDR3 is TGCGCCAGCAGGACGGGGGGAAGCACAGATACGCAGTATTTT.

The sample holds a few counts of this clone. The V and J genes are TRBV7-9 and TRBJ1-1; D ambiguous. This CDR3 is built from 14 residues. The germline V gene encodes CDR1 SEHNR and CDR2 FQNEAQ (reference sequence). The V end lost 2 bases, the J end lost 0 bases, and 7 bases lay between the germline ends. The CDR3 DNA sequence: TGTGCCAGCAGCTTAATAGGGTTGAACACTGAAGCTTTCTTT. Translation: CASSLIGLNTEAFF.

The chain recombines TRBV27 with TRBJ1-5; tentative D call: TRBD1 (5 bases). The CDR3 sequence is 15 residues long. V gave up 2 bases and J gave up 7 bases, with 15 bases separating them. Germline lookup yields CDR1 MNHEY and CDR2 SMNVEV (reference sequence). CDR3 nucleotide sequence: TGTGCCAGCAGTTTAGGGCCAGGAAGGGACCAGCCCCAGCATTTT. It specifies CASSLGPGRDQPQHF.

The chain links TRBV6-1 to TRBJ2-7, with no clear D. The CDR3 totals 12 residues. CDR1 and CDR2 (germline): MNHNS, SASEGT. V was pared by 2 bases and J by 4 bases, with 6 bases between. The CDR3 nucleotides read TGTGCCAGCAGTGAACGAGCTTACGAGCAGTACTTC. Translated: CASSERAYEQYF.

The chain couples TRBV6-1 to TRBJ2-7; possible D gene TRBD1, 6 bases. Trimming took 3 bases from V and 6 from J, leaving 15 bases between them. The CDR3 contains 14 residues. In germline, CDR1 is MNHNS, CDR2 SASEGT. CDR3 in amino acids: CASSDNPRGGEQYF. As DNA, the CDR3 is TGTGCCAGCAGTGATAACCCCAGGGGCGGCGAGCAGTACTTC.

The chain links TRBV7-9 to TRBJ1-6; 9 positions match TRBD1. There are 15 residues in the CDR3. After removal of 4 bases from V and 10 bases from J, the junction contained 8 bases not matched to a gene. CDR1 and CDR2 (germline): SEHNR, FQNEAQ (reference sequence). The CDR3 region is CASSYWDRVVSPLHF. The CDR3 DNA sequence: TGTGCCAGCAGCTATTGGGACAGGGTGGTATCACCCCTCCACTTT.

The rearrangement links TRBV19 to TRBJ2-2; no definite D call. Trimming left V 4 bases short and J 3 bases short, with 18 bases between. Per germline, CDR1 LNHDA and CDR2 SQIVND (reference sequence). The CDR3 sequence is 17 residues long. The CDR3 region is CASSKRPPSPYTGELFF. The CDR3 bases are TGTGCCAGTAGTAAGAGGCCGCCCTCCCCGTACACCGGGGAGCTGTTTTTT.

The chain uses TRBV7-9 and TRBJ2-3, with a possible D match to TRBD1 (5 bases). The CDR3 consists of 15 residues. V shed 4 bases and J shed 5 bases, with 16 bases lying between them. Germline CDR1 is SEHNR and CDR2 is FQNEAQ (reference sequence). CDR3 DNA: TGTGCCAGCAGCTCGGGCAGGGTGAATGGAGATACGCAGTATTTT. Protein product: CASSSGRVNGDTQYF.